Below are 18 T cell receptor beta chains sequenced from a single sample in a study of shared clonotypes between healthy human individuals. Naive CD8 isolation took CD45RO-negative cells positively selected for CCR7 and excluded terminally differentiated effector memory CD45RA+ cells. The data were produced by immunoSEQ multiplex PCR, yet TCRdb's version contains in-frame clones alone and is incomplete. Among 2 million to 2.5 million clones, about 95% were seen once, and the ten largest hold roughly 1%. The sample consisted of naive CD8+ T cells sorted from blood. The receptors stem from a young man in good health.

This chain joins TRBV30 and TRBJ1-2; no clear D gene. CDR1 and CDR2 (germline): GTSNPN, SVGIG (reference sequence). V was pared by 2 bases and J by 8 bases, with 12 bases between. The CDR3 covers 12 residues. The CDR3 bases are TGTGCCTGGAGTCCGGATTCGCGGGGCTACACCTTC. Translation gives CAWSPDSRGYTF.

This clone appeared once. The chain joins TRBV6-1 to TRBJ1-5, with unresolved D. Trimming shortened V by 4 bases and J by 0 bases, and 19 bases separated the two germline ends. The length of the CDR3 is 18 residues. Germline-derived CDR1 and CDR2 are MNHNS and SASEGT. DNA of the CDR3: TGTGCCAGCAGTGCAGACAATACATGGGAGAGTAGCAATCAGCCCCAGCATTTT. Encoded protein: CASSADNTWESSNQPQHF.

Concerning this clone itself: The sample carries other DNA sequences with the same CDR3. This rearrangement joins TRBV5-6 to TRBJ2-7, with 8 bases that match TRBD1. CDR1 is SGHDT and CDR2 is YYEEEE in the germline V gene. The J segment lost 0 bases and the V segment lost 5 bases, leaving 7 bases of the junction unmatched. The CDR3 is made up of 15 amino acids. The CDR3 DNA sequence: TGTGCCAGCAGTCCCGGGACAGGAAGCTCCTACGAGCAGTACTTC. It encodes CASSPGTGSSYEQYF.

This clone was counted a single time. This rearrangement joins TRBV18 to TRBJ1-4; D is unclear. The CDR3 length is 16 residues. Germline CDR1 reads KGHSH; CDR2 reads LQKENI. Trimming shortened V by 2 bases and J by 1 base, and 11 bases separated the two germline ends. CDR3 amino acids: CASSPTARGTNEKLFF. In nucleotides, the CDR3 is TGTGCCAGCTCACCAACAGCCCGGGGAACTAATGAAAAACTGTTTTTT.

The rearrangement uses TRBV2 and TRBJ2-7; 8 bases fit TRBD1. The CDR3 runs 14 residues. J gave up 5 bases and V 2 bases, and 5 bases lay outside the gene matches. Germline-derived CDR1 and CDR2 are SNHLY and FYNNEI. The CDR3 DNA sequence: TGTGCCAGCAGTGAACGGACAGGGTGGGACGAGCAGTACTTC. It is translated as CASSERTGWDEQYF.

The J gene is TRBJ2-7, the V gene TRBV7-2; TRBD1 matches 8 bases. J was trimmed by 6 bases and V by 5 bases; bases with no gene match: 9. The CDR3 totals 14 residues. In germline, CDR1 is SGHTA, CDR2 FQGNSA. The CDR3 DNA reads as TGTGCCAGCAGCGCCCGGGACAGGATCTCCGAGCAGTACTTC. Its translation is CASSARDRISEQYF.

V gene TRBV19 combines with J gene TRBJ2-1; 8 bases line up with TRBD1. The CDR3 contains 14 residues. Germline assignment: CDR1 LNHDA and CDR2 SQIVND (reference sequence). V lost 6 bases and J lost 1; bases outside the gene matches: 2. Written as DNA, the CDR3 is TGTGCCAGTAGAGGACAGGGATCCTACAATGAGCAGTTCTTC. Amino acid sequence: CASRGQGSYNEQFF.

J is TRBJ2-2 and V is TRBV7-3, with TRBD2 matching 14 bases. Unmatched junction bases numbered 12, after V lost 5 bases and J lost 1 base. CDR3 length: 20 residues. Germline V gives CDR1 SGHTA, CDR2 FQGTGA. This CDR3 is CASSTYPPGLAGENTGELFF. CDR3 DNA: TGTGCCAGCAGCACCTACCCTCCGGGACTAGCGGGGGAGAACACCGGGGAGCTGTTTTTT.

This clone was counted once. CDR3: CASSFSGRGSEQFF. Here the CDR3 DNA reads TGTGCCAGCAGTTTTTCTGGTAGAGGTAGTGAGCAGTTCTTC. This chain connects TRBV28 to TRBJ2-1, with D hard to call. Germline V gene lookup returns CDR1 MDHEN and CDR2 SYDVKM. This CDR3 is 14 amino acids long. With 3 bases removed from V and 9 bases from J, the gap between germline ends came to 15 bases.

This clone has just a few counts. J is TRBJ1-2 and V is TRBV9, with 7 positions matching TRBD1. Germline CDR1 reads SGDLS; CDR2 reads YYNGEE. V shed 5 bases and J 4 bases; nucleotides not matched to a gene: 5. The CDR3 is made up of 13 amino acids. CDR3 residues: CASRGTDPYGYTF. CDR3 bases: TGTGCCAGCAGGGGGACAGATCCCTATGGCTACACCTTC.

V and J are TRBV2 and TRBJ1-2; 9 bases fit TRBD1. This CDR3 region has 15 residues. Germline V gene lookup returns CDR1 SNHLY and CDR2 FYNNEI. V trimming: 3 bases; J trimming: 6 bases; junction bases outside the gene matches: 8. CDR3 amino acids: CASSEGGQGRHGYTF. As DNA, the CDR3 is TGTGCCAGCAGTGAGGGAGGACAGGGGCGGCATGGCTACACCTTC.

Worth noting for this clone: The identical CDR3 is also encoded by other nucleotide sequences in the sample. The chain couples TRBV4-2 to TRBJ2-5; no reliable D call. Germline CDR1 and CDR2: LGHNA and YNFKEQ. The V gene lost 1 base and the J gene lost 4 bases, with 7 bases spanning the gap. The CDR3 sequence is 13 residues long. The CDR3 region has the DNA TGTGCCAGCAGCCAAGGGTATGGAGAGACCCAGTACTTC. It codes for CASSQGYGETQYF.

The chain carries TRBV28 and TRBJ1-1; TRBD1 matches at 7 bases. V was pared by 6 bases and J by 0 bases, with 4 bases of the junction left unmatched. The germline gives CDR1 MDHEN, CDR2 SYDVKM. The CDR3 has 14 amino acids. The CDR3 is CASRPDRVNTEAFF. CDR3 nucleotides: TGTGCCAGCAGACCCGACAGGGTGAACACTGAAGCTTTCTTT.

The J gene is TRBJ2-7, the V gene TRBV28, with a weak D call TRBD2 (6 bases). The CDR3 is made up of 12 amino acids. Trimming removed 6 bases at V and 5 bases at J, with 11 bases between. Germline lookup yields CDR1 MDHEN and CDR2 SYDVKM. CDR3 sequence: CASREGFNEQYF. The CDR3 nucleotides read TGTGCCAGCAGGGAGGGGTTCAACGAGCAGTACTTC.

V gene TRBV10-3 combines with J gene TRBJ2-2; D tentatively reads TRBD1 or TRBD2 (6 bases each). CDR1 and CDR2 (germline): ENHRY, SYGVKD. This CDR3 has 13 residues. V was cut by 2 bases and J by 7 bases, with 8 bases left in between. The CDR3 DNA reads TGTGCCATCAGTGAGGAGGGGGGCGGGGAGCTGTTTTTT. As protein: CAISEEGGGELFF.

This sequence joins TRBV7-6 and TRBJ2-7, with D unclear. This CDR3 spans 14 amino acids. CDR1 and CDR2 (germline): SGHVS, FNYEAQ. Trimming removed 2 bases at V and 6 bases at J, with 14 bases between. The CDR3 DNA is TGTGCCAGCAGCTTAACGGAAGGGCGGAGCGAGCAGTACTTC. Encoded protein: CASSLTEGRSEQYF.

This clone showed up just once. CDR3 DNA: TGTGCCAGCAGCCCAAACCCGGGGGAGAGCACTGAAGCTTTCTTT. As protein: CASSPNPGESTEAFF. The genes are TRBV5-6 and TRBJ1-1; tentative D call: TRBD1 (5 bases). Trimming removed 4 bases at V and 4 bases at J, with 17 bases between. The CDR3 runs 15 residues. Germline V gene lookup returns CDR1 SGHDT and CDR2 YYEEEE.

In the case of this clone: Distinct nucleotide sequences in the sample also encode this CDR3. The gene calls are TRBV27 and TRBJ2-2; D perhaps matches TRBD1 (5 bases). The CDR3 consists of 14 residues. Germline V gene sequence: CDR1 MNHEY, CDR2 SMNVEV (reference sequence). V lost 6 bases and J lost 1, with 9 bases in between. CDR3 protein: CASSRTGNTGELFF. In DNA, the CDR3 is TGTGCCAGCAGCCGAACAGGGAACACCGGGGAGCTGTTTTTT.